Each of the 10 T cell receptor beta chains below was sequenced from the same sample in a study of blood T cell repertoires in COVID-19. Method: immunoSEQ multiplex PCR; TCRdb's copy keeps in-frame clones and lacks some. The table records a few hundred thousand clones, about 83% of them present only once. Sequenced material: peripheral blood. Receptors originate from a woman aged 50 to 60 with acute or convalescent COVID-19.

The chain has TRBV28 and TRBJ1-6; D unresolved. Per germline, CDR1 MDHEN and CDR2 SYDVKM. V lost 7 bases and J 10 bases, leaving 17 bases between the germline ends. The CDR3 is made up of 14 amino acids. The DNA of the CDR3 is TGTGCCAGCACCGTTGGGGAGTACGGATCACCCCTCCACTTT. Protein product: CASTVGEYGSPLHF.

This chain uses TRBV10-3 with TRBJ2-1; no clear D gene. Trimming left V 6 bases short and J 8 bases short, with 17 bases between. The CDR3 sequence is 14 residues long. The germline CDR1 and CDR2 sequences are ENHRY and SYGVKD. In DNA form, the CDR3 reads TGTGCCATCAGGACCTTAGGCGGTGAGGATGAGCAGTTCTTC. It is translated as CAIRTLGGEDEQFF.

This chain links TRBV5-4 with TRBJ1-4, with D unclear. Trimming took off 4 bases at V and 7 bases at J, with 14 bases between the two ends. This CDR3 has 14 residues. Germline CDR1 and CDR2: SGHNT and YYREEE (reference sequence). The CDR3 here is CASSLKGRSEKLFF. The CDR3 DNA sequence: TGTGCCAGCAGCCTAAAAGGCCGGAGTGAAAAACTGTTTTTT.

V is TRBV11-3 and J is TRBJ2-7; 7 bases agree with TRBD1. Per the germline V gene, CDR1 is SGHNT and CDR2 is YENEEA. Unmatched junction bases numbered 3, after V lost 5 bases and J lost 5 bases. The CDR3 runs to 12 residues. DNA of the CDR3: TGTGCCAGCAGCCGGGACAGCCACGAGCAGTACTTC. This encodes CASSRDSHEQYF.

The V and J genes are TRBV19 and TRBJ2-1, with TRBD2 matching over 13 bases. The CDR3 runs 14 residues. Germline lookup yields CDR1 LNHDA and CDR2 SQIVND (reference sequence). V trimming: 6 bases; J trimming: 8 bases; junction bases outside the gene matches: 4. CDR3 nucleotides: TGTGCCAGTAGCGGGACTAGCGGGGAATATGAGCAGTTCTTC. This codes for CASSGTSGEYEQFF.

The V and J genes are TRBV11-3 and TRBJ2-2; 7 nucleotides line up with TRBD2. CDR1 and CDR2 from the germline V gene are SGHNT and YENEEA. The CDR3 has 14 residues. After removal of 1 base from V and 6 bases from J, the junction contained 2 bases not matched to a gene. In DNA form, the CDR3 reads TGTGCCAGCAGCTTAGGGGGGGGAGCCGGGGAGCTGTTTTTT. This gives the protein CASSLGGGAGELFF.

This chain connects TRBV11-2 to TRBJ1-4; D gene unclear. The V and J ends lost 8 bases and 8 bases respectively, with 12 bases between them. The CDR3 totals 12 residues. Germline CDR1 SGHAT, CDR2 FQNNGV. The CDR3 DNA reads as TGTGCCAGCGGGCACCTTGGGGAAAAACTGTTTTTT. Translated: CASGHLGEKLFF. Full variable domain (outside the CDR3, taken from reference TRBV11-2 and TRBJ1-4): EAGVAQSPRYKIIEKRQSVAFWCNPISGHATLYWYQQILGQGPKLLIQFQNNGVVDDSQLPKDRFSAERLKGVDSTLKIQPAKLEDSAVYLCASGHLGEKLFFGSGTQLSVL.

The chain has TRBV5-1 and TRBJ1-5; D not resolved. Germline V gene sequence: CDR1 SGHRS, CDR2 YFSETQ. V lost 0 bases and J lost 7, with 14 bases in between. The CDR3 has 15 amino acids. The DNA for the CDR3 is TGCGCCAGCAGCTTGGAGACCCCCGAGGTACAGCCCCAGCATTTT. This codes for CASSLETPEVQPQHF.

This chain uses TRBV4-1 with TRBJ2-3, with D maybe TRBD2 (6 bases). The CDR3 spans 12 residues. The germline V gene encodes CDR1 MGHRA and CDR2 YSYEKL. V was shortened by 1 base and J by 8 bases, with 7 bases between the two germline ends. The CDR3 sequence: CASSQGGVTQYF. CDR3 bases: TGCGCCAGCAGCCAAGGCGGGGTTACGCAGTATTTT.

This chain uses TRBV19 with TRBJ1-1; 8 bases agree with TRBD1. Looked up from germline, CDR1 is LNHDA and CDR2 is SQIVND (reference sequence). There are 16 residues in the CDR3. J was trimmed by 0 bases and V by 1 base; bases with no gene match: 4. CDR3 loop: CASSIVYRGVNTEAFF. The CDR3 bases are TGTGCCAGTAGTATAGTATACAGGGGGGTGAACACTGAAGCTTTCTTT.